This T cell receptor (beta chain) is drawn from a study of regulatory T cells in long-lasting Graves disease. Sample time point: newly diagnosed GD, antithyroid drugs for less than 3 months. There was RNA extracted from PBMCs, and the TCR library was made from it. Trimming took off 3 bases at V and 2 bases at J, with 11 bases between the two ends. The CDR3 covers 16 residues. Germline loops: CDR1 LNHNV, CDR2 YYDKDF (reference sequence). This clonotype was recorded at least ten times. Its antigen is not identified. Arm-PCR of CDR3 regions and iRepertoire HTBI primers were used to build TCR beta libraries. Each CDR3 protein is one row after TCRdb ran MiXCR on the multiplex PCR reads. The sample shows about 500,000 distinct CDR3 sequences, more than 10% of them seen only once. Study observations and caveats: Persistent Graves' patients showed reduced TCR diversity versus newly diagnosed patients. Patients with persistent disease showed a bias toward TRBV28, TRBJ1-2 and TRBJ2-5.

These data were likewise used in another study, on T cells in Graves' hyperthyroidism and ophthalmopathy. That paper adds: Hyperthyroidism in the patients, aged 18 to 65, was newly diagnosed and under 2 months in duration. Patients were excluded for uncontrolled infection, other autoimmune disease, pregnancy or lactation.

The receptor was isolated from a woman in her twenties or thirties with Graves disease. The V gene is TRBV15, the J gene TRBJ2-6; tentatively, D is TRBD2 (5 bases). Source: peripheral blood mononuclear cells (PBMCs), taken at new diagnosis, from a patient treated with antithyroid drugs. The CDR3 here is CATSRDGGAGANVLTF. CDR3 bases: TGTGCCACCAGCAGGGACGGAGGAGCTGGGGCCAACGTCCTGACTTTC.